The 3 T cell receptor beta chains below were found in one sample sequenced in a study of memory CD4+ T cells and cytomegalovirus serostatus (dated 2019 in TCRdb). Single viable CD3+CD4+CD8-CD45RO+ cells were sorted as memory CD4+ T cells on a FACSAria II. Receptor libraries were prepared by the immunoSEQ multiplex PCR assay. TCRdb carries this immuneACCESS record with in-frame sequences only. Its versions omit some clonotypes, under half of them owing to an unresolved V gene in the studies checked, with the rest unexplained. In this sample the table shows roughly 45,000 clones, about three quarters of which occur a single time. Of the sample, 0.75% to 0.9% falls within the top ten clones. Sequencing used memory CD4+ T cells from blood. Source of these receptors: an adult in good health and CMV-seronegative.

V is TRBV4-1 and J is TRBJ1-4, with D tentatively TRBD1 (6 bases). Trimming cost V 3 bases and J 7 bases, with 9 bases left between them. The germline CDR1 and CDR2 sequences are MGHRA and YSYEKL. There are 13 residues in the CDR3. CDR3 nucleotides: TGCGCCAGCAGCCAGCTCAGGGGTGAAAAACTGTTTTTT. Translating gives CASSQLRGEKLFF.

J is TRBJ2-1 and V is TRBV20-1, with D tentatively TRBD1 or TRBD2 (5 bases each). CDR1 and CDR2 (germline): DFQATT, SNEGSKA (reference sequence). The CDR3 has 11 amino acids. V gave up 3 bases and J gave up 10 bases, with 10 bases separating them. The CDR3 here is CSASIGDEQFF. The CDR3 DNA reads TGCAGTGCTAGCATAGGGGACGAGCAGTTCTTC.

This chain links TRBV7-7 with TRBJ2-2, with D perhaps matching TRBD2 (6 bases). Trimming pared 1 base from V and 11 bases from J, leaving 32 bases between. The germline CDR1 and CDR2 sequences are SSHAT and FNYEAQ (reference sequence). This CDR3 contains 20 residues. CDR3 region: CASSLVPHRGRFGGSAELFF. CDR3 nucleotide sequence: TGTGCCAGCAGCTTAGTTCCCCACCGGGGCCGATTTGGAGGGTCCGCTGAGCTGTTTTTT.